Sequencing of this T cell receptor beta chain was carried out in a study of cytomegalovirus exposure and HLA in healthy donors. The CDR3 totals 15 residues. Germline CDR1 SNHLY, CDR2 FYNNEI. V lost 3 bases, J lost 2 bases, and 13 bases lay in between. The PCR contained 60 Vbeta and 13 Jbeta primers. Assay: immunoSEQ multiplex PCR; the TCRdb copy retains only in-frame clones and omits some. Of 130,000 to 150,000 clones detected, roughly three quarters appear once; the ten largest clones hold under 3%. Sequences were obtained from PBMCs. This chain links TRBV2 with TRBJ1-2; D ambiguous. The receptor comes from a female donor in good health and CMV-seronegative. The CDR3 region is CASSDWGVGNYGYTF. CDR3 DNA: TGTGCCAGCAGTGACTGGGGAGTGGGGAACTATGGCTACACCTTC. The variable domain in full, completed from reference TRBV2 and TRBJ1-2, reads EPEVTQTPSHQVTQMGQEVILRCVPISNHLYFYWYRQILGQKVEFLVSFYNNEISEKSEIFDDQFSVERPDGSNFTLKIRSTKLEDSAMYFCASSDWGVGNYGYTFGSGTRLTVV.